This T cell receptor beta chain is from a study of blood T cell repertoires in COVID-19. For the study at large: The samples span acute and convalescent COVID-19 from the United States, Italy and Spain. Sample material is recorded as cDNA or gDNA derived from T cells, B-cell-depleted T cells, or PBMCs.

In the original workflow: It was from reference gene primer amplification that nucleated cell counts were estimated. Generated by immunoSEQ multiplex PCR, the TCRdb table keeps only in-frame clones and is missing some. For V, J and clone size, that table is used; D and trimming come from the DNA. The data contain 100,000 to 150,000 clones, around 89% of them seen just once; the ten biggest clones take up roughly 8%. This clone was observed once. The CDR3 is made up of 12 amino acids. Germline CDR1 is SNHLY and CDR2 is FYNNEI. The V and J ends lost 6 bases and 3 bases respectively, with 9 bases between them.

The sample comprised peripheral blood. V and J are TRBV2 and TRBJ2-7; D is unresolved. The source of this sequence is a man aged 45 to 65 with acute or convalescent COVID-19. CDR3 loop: CASSHAYYEQYF. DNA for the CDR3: TGTGCCAGCAGCCATGCCTACTACGAGCAGTACTTC.